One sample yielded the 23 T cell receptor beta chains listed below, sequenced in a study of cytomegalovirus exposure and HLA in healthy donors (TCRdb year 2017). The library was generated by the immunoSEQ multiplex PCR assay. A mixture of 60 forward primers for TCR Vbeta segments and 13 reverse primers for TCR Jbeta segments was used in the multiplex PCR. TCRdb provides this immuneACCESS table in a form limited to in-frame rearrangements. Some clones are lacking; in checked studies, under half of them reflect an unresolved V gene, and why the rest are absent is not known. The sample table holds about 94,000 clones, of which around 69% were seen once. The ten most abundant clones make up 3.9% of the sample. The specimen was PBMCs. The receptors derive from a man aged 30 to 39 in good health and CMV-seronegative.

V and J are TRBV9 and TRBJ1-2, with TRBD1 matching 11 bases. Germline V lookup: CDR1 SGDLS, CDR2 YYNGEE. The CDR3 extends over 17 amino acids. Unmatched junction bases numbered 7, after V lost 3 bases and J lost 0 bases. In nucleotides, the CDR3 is TGTGCCAGCAGCGACGGACAGGGGGCGAACTCTAACTATGGCTACACCTTC. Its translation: CASSDGQGANSNYGYTF.

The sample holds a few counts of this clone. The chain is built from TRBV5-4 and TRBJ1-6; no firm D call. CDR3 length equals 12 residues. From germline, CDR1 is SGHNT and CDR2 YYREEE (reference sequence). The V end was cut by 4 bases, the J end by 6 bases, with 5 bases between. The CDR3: CASSLFNSPLHF. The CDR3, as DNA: TGTGCCAGCAGCCTTTTTAATTCACCCCTCCACTTT.

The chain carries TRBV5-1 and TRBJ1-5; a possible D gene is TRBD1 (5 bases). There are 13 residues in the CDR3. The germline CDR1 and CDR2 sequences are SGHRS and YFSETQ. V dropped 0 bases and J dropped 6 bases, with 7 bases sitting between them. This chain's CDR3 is CASSLGGTQPQHF. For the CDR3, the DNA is TGCGCCAGCAGCTTGGGCGGGACTCAGCCCCAGCATTTT.

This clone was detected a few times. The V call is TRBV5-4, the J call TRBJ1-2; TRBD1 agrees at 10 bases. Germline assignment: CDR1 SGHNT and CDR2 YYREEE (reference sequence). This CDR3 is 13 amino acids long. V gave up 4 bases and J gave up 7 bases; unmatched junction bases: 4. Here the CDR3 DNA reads TGTGCCAGCAGCGGTGGACAGGGGGTTGGCTACACCTTC. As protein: CASSGGQGVGYTF.

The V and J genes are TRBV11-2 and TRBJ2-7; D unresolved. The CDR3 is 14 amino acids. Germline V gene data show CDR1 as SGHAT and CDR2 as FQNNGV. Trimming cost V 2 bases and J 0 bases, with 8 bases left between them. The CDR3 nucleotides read TGTGCCAGCAGCTTAAACAGACACTCCTACGAGCAGTACTTC. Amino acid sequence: CASSLNRHSYEQYF.

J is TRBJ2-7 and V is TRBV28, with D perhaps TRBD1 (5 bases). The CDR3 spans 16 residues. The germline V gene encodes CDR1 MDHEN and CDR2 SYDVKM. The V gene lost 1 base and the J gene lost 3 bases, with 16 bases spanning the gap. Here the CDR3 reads CASSLFSPRQYYEQYF. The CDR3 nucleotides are TGTGCCAGCAGTTTATTTTCACCGCGACAGTACTACGAGCAGTACTTC.

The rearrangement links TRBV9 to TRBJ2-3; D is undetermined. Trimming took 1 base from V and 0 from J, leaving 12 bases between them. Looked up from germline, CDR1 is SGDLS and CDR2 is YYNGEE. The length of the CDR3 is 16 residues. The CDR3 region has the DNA TGTGCCAGCAGCGTATCCCCTCTCCTCAGCACAGATACGCAGTATTTT. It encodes CASSVSPLLSTDTQYF.

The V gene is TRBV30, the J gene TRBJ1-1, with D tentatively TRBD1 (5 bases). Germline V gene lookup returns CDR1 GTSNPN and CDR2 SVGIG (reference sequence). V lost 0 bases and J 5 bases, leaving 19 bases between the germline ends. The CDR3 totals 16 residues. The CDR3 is CAWSVPQSGVETEAFF. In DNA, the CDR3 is TGTGCCTGGAGTGTCCCACAGTCGGGGGTAGAAACTGAAGCTTTCTTT.

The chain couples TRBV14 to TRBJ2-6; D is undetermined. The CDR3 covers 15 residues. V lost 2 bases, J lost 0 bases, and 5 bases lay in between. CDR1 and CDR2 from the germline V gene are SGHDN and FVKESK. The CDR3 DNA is TGTGCCAGCAGCCAACAGATCTCTGGGGCCAACGTCCTGACTTTC. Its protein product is CASSQQISGANVLTF.

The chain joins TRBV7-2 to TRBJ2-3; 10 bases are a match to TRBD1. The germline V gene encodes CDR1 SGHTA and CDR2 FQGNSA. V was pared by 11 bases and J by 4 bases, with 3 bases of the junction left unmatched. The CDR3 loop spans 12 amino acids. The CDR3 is CAGGTGADTQYF. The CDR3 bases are TGTGCCGGGGGGACAGGGGCAGATACGCAGTATTTT.

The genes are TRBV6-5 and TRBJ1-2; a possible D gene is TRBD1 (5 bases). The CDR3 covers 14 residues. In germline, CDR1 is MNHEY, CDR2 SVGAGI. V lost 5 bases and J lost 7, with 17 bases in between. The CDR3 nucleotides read TGTGCCAGCAGTGACCAGGGCGGGGCGGGTGGCTACACCTTC. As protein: CASSDQGGAGGYTF.

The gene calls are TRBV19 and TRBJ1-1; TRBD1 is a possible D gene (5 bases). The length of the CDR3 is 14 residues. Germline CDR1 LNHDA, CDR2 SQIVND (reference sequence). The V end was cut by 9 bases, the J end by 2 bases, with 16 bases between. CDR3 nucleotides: TGTGCCAGCAAAATACAGGCAACAAACACTGAAGCTTTCTTT. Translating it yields CASKIQATNTEAFF.

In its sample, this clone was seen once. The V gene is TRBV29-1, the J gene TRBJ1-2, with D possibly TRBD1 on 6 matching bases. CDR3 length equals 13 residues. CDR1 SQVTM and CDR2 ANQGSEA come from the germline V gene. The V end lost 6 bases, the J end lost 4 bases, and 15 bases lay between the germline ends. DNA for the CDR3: TGCAGCGTAGAAACAGGGATCTCCTATGGCTACACCTTC. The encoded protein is CSVETGISYGYTF.

The CDR3 sequence: CASRARQQTYEQYF. CDR3 in DNA: TGCGCCAGCCGCGCGAGACAGCAGACCTACGAGCAGTACTTC. The rearrangement uses TRBV5-1 and TRBJ2-7, with a tentative D call TRBD1 (5 bases). The CDR3 totals 14 residues. V was pared by 7 bases and J by 2 bases, with 16 bases between. The germline V gene has CDR1 SGHRS and CDR2 YFSETQ.

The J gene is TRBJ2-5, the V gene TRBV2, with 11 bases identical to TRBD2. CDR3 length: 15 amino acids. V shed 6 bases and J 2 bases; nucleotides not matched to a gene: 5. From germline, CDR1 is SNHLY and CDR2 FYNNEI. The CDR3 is CASRLAGAGQETQYF. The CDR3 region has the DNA TGTGCCAGCAGACTAGCGGGAGCCGGTCAAGAGACCCAGTACTTC.

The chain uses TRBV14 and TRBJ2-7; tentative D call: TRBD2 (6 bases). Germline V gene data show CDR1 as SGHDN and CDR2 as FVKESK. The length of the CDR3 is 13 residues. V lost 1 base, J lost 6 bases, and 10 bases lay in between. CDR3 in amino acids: CASSQGLRGEQYF. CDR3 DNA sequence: TGTGCCAGCAGCCAAGGATTGCGGGGCGAGCAGTACTTC.

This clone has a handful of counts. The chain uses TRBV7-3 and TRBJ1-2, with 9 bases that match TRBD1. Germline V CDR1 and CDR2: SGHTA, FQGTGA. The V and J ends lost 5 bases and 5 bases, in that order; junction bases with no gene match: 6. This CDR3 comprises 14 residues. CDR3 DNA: TGTGCCAGCAGCCCCCGGGACAGGGTGTATGGCTACACCTTC. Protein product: CASSPRDRVYGYTF.

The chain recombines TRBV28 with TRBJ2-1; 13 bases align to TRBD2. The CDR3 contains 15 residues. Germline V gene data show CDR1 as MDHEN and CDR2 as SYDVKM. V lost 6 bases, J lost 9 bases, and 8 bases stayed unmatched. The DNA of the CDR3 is TGTGCCAGCAGCGTTACTAGCGGGAGGGCCGGTGAGCAGTTCTTC. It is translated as CASSVTSGRAGEQFF.

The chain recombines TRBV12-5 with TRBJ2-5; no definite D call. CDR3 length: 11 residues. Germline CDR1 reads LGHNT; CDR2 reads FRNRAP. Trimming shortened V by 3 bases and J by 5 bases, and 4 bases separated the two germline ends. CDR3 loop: CASGFLETQYF. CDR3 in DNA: TGTGCTAGTGGTTTCCTGGAGACCCAGTACTTC.

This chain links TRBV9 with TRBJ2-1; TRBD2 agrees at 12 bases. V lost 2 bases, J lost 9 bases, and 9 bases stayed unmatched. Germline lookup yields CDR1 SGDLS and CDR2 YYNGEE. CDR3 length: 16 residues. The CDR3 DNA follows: TGTGCCAGCAGCGTGGGGGCGCTAGCGGGAGGGGGTGAGCAGTTCTTC. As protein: CASSVGALAGGGEQFF.

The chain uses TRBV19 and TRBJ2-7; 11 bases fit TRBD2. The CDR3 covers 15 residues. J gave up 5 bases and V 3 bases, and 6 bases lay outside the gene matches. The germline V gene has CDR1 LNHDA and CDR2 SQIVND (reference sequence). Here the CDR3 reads CASSMGSGRAHEQYF. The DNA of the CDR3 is TGTGCCAGTAGTATGGGTAGCGGGAGGGCCCACGAGCAGTACTTC. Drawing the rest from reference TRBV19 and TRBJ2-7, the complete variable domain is DGGITQSPKYLFRKEGQNVTLSCEQNLNHDAMYWYRQDPGQGLRLIYYSQIVNDFQKGDIAEGYSVSREKKESFPLTVTSAQKNPTAFYLCASSMGSGRAHEQYFGPGTRLTVT.

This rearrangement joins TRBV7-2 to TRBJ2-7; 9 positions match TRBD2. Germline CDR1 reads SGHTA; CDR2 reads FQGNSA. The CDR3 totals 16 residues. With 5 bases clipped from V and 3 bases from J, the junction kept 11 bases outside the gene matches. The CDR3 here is CASSRIAGTSSYEQYF. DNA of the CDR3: TGTGCCAGCAGCCGGATAGCCGGGACTAGCAGCTACGAGCAGTACTTC. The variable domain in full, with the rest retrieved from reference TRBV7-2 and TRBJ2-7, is GAGVSQSPSNKVTEKGKDVELRCDPISGHTALYWYRQSLGQGLEFLIYFQGNSAPDKSGLPSDRFSAERTGGSVSTLTIQRTQQEDSAVYLCASSRIAGTSSYEQYFGPGTRLTVT.

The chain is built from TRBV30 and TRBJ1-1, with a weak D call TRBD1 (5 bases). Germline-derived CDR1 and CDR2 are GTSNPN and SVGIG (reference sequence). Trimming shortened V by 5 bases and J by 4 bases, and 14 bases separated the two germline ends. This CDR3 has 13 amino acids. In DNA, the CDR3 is TGTGCCTGGGGGCGGCAGGGTGGCACTGAAGCTTTCTTT. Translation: CAWGRQGGTEAFF.